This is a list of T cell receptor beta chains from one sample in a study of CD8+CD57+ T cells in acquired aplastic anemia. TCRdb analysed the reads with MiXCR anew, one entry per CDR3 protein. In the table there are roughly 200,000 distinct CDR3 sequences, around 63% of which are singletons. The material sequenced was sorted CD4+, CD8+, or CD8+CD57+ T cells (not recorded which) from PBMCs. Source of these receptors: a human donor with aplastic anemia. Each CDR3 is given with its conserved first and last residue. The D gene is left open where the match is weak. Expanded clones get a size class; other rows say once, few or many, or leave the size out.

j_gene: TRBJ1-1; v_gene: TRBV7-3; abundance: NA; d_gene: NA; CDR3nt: TGTGCCAGCAGTGTCGGCTGGCGGATGAACACTGAAGCTTTCTTT; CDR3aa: CASSVGWRMNTEAFF
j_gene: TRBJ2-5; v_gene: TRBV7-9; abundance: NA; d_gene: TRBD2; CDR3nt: TGTGCCAGCAGCCACGGACTAGCGGGACAAGAGACCCAGTACTTC; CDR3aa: CASSHGLAGQETQYF
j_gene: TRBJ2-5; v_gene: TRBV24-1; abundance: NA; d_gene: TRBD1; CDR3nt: TGTGCCACCAGTGAGAGGACAGGGGGCTTCGAGACCCAGTACTTC; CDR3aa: CATSERTGGFETQYF
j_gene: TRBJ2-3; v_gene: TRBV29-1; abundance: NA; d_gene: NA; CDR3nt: TGCAGCGTTGAGCGATTAGATACGCAGTATTTT; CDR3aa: CSVERLDTQYF
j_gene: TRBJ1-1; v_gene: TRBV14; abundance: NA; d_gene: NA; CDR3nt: TGTGCCAGCTCCCTCGGGGGCTCTTACACTGAAGCTTTCTTT; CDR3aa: CASSLGGSYTEAFF
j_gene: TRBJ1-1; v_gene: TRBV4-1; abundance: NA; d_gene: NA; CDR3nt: TGCGCCAGCAGCCAATTAGGGAACACTGGAGCTTTCTTT; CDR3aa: CASSQLGNTGAFF
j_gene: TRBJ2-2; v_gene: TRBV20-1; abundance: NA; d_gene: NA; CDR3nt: TGCAGTGCTAGAGGGGAAGGGGTGAGACGGAGGAACACCGGGGAGCTGTTTTTT; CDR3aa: CSARGEGVRRRNTGELFF
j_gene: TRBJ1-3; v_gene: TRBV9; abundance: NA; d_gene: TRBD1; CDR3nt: TGTGCCAGCAGCGTAACCGACAGGGGCCGGGGGAACACCATATATTTT; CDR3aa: CASSVTDRGRGNTIYF
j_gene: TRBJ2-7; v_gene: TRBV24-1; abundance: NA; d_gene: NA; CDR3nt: TGTGCCACCAGTGAACCGCGCCCAGAGTCCGACGAGCAGTACTTC; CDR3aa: CATSEPRPESDEQYF
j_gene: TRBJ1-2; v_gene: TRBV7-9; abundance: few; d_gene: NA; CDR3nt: TGTGCCAGCAGCCGCCCAGAGGGGCTCTATGGCTACACCTTC; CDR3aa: CASSRPEGLYGYTF
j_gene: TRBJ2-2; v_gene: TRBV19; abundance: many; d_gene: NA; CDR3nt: TGTGCCAGTATTGGGGACACCGGGGAGCTGTTTTTT; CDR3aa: CASIGDTGELFF
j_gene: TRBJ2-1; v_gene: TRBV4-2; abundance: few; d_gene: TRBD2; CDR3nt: TGTGCCAGCAGCCAAGATACTAGCGGGGGAAATGAGCAGTTCTTC; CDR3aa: CASSQDTSGGNEQFF
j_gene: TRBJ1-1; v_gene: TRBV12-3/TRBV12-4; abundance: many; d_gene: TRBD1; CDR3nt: TGTGCCAGCAGTTTGATACGGGACAGGAGTGCAGCTTTCTTT; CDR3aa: CASSLIRDRSAAFF
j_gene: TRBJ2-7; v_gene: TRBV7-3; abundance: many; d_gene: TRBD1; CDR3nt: TGTGCCAGCAGTGAGGGGGCGTCCTACGAGCAGTACTTC; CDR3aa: CASSEGASYEQYF
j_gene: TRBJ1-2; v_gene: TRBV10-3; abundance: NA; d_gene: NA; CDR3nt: TGTGCCATCAGTGAGTCTTTAGCGGGAGGCAGTCGTCTAGGTGGCTACACCTTC; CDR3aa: CAISESLAGGSRLGGYTF
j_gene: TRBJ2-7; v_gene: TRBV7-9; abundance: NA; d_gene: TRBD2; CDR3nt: TGTGCCAGCAGCTGGGGGACTAACTACGAGCAGTACTTC; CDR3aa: CASSWGTNYEQYF
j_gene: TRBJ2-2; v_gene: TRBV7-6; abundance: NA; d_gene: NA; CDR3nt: TGTGCCAGCAGCTTAGGAGCGGACACCGGGGAGCTGTTTTTT; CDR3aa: CASSLGADTGELFF
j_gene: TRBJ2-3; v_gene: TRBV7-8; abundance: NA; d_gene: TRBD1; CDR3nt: TGTGCCAGCTCGGACAGGGAATGGGCAGATACGCAGTATTTT; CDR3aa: CASSDREWADTQYF
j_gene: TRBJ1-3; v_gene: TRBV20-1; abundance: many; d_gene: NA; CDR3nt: TGCAGTGCTAGGGGGGGGTATGGAAACACCATATATTTT; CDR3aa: CSARGGYGNTIYF
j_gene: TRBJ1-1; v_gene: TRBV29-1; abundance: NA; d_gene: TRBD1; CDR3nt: TGCAGCATATCACAGGGGAGGAACACTGAAGCTTTCTTT; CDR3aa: CSISQGRNTEAFF
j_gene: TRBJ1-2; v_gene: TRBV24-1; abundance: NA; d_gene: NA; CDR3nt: TGTGCCACCAGTGAGTCTTATGGCTACACCTTC; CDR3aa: CATSESYGYTF
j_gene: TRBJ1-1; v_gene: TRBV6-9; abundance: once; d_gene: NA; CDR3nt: TGTGCCAGCAGTGAATGGACATTCAACACTGAAGCTTTCTTT; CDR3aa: CASSEWTFNTEAFF
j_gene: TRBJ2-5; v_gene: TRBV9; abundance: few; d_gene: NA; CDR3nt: TGTGCCAGCAACCGGGACGGAGTAGAAACCCAGTACTTC; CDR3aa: CASNRDGVETQYF
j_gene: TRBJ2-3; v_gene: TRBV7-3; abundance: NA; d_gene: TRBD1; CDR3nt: TGTGCCAGCAGCGAAGGATACAGGGGTGATACGCAGTATTTT; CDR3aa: CASSEGYRGDTQYF
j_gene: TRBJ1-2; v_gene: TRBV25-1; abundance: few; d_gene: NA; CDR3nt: TGTGCCAGCAGTGTCCCTTTTAGAGTGGCTATATTCTTATGTGCTAACTATGGCTACACCTTC; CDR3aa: CASSVPFRVAIFLCANYGYTF
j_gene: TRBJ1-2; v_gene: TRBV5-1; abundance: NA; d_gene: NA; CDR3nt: TGCGCCAGCAGCTTGGACCCCGGGCGACGGAACTATGGCTACACCTTC; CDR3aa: CASSLDPGRRNYGYTF
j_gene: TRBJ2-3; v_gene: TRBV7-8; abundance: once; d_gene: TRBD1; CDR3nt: TGTGCCAGCAGCCGGGACAGCGGCACTGGCACAGATACGCAGTATTTT; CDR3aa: CASSRDSGTGTDTQYF
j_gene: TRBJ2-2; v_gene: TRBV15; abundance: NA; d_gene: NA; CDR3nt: TGTGCCACCGGCAGAGGTCGGACCGGGGAGCTGTTTTTT; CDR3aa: CATGRGRTGELFF
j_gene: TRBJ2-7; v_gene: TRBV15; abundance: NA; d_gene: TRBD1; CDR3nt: TGTGCCACCAGCAGTGAAGGGACAGGAGTCTACGAGCAGTACTTC; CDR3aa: CATSSEGTGVYEQYF
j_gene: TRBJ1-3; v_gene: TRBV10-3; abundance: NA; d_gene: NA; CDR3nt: TGTGCCATCAGTGACCAGACAGAAACTGGAAACACCATATATTTT; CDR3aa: CAISDQTETGNTIYF